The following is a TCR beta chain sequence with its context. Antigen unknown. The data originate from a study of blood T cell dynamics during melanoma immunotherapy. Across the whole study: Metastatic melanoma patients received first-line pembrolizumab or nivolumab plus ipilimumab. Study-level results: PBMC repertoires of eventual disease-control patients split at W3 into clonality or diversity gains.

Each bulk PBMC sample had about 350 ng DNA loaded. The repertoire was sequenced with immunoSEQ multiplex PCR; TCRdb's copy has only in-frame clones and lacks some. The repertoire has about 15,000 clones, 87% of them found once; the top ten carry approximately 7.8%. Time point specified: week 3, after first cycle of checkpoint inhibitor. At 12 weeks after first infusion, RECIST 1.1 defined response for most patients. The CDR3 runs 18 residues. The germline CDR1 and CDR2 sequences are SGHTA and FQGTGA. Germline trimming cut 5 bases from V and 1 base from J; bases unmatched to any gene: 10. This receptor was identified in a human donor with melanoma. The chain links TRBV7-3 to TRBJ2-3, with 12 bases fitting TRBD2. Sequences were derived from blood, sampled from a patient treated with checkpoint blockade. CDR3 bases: TGTGCCAGCAGCCTTGCTAGCGGGAGGGCCATTCGCACAGATACGCAGTATTTT. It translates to CASSLASGRAIRTDTQYF.